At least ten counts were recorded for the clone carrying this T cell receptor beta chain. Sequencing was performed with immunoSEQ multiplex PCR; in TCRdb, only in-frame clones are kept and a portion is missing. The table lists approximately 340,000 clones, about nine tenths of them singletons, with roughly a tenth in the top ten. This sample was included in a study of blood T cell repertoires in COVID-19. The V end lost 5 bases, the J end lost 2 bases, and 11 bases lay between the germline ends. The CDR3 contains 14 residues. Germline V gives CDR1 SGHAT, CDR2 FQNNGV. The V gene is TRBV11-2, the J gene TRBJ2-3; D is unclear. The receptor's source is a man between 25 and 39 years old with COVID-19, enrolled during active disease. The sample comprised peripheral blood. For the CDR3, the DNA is TGTGCCAGCAGCGAATACTCCGCCACAGATACGCAGTATTTT. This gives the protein CASSEYSATDTQYF.